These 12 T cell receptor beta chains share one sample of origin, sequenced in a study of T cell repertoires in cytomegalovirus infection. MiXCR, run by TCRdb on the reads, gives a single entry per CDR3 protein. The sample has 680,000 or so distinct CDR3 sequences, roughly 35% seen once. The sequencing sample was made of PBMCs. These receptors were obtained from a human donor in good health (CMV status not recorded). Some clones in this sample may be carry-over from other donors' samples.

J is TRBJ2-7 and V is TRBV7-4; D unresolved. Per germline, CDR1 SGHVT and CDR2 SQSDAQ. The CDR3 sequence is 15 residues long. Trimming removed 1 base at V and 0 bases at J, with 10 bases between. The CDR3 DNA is TGTGCCAGCAGCTTAGAGGCTTTTTTCTCCTACGAGCAGTACTTC. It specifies CASSLEAFFSYEQYF.

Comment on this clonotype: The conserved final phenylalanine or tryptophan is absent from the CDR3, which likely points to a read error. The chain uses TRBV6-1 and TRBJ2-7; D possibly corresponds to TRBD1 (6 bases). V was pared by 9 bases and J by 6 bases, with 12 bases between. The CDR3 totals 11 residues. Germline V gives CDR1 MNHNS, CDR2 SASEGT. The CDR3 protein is CARLGGCEQYC. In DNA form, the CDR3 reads TGTGCCAGGTTAGGGGGTTGCGAGCAGTACTGC.

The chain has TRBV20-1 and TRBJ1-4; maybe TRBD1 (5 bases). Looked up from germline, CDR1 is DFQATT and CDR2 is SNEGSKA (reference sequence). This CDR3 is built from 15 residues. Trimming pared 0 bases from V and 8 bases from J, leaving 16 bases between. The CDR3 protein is CSARDPPRVGEKLFF. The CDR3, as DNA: TGCAGTGCTAGAGATCCCCCCAGGGTAGGGGAAAAACTGTTTTTT.

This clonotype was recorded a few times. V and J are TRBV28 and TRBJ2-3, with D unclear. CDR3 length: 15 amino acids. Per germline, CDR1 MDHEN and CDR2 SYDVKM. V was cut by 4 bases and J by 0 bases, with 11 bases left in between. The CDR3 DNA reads TGTGCCAGCAGTTCCCCTCCTACTAGCACAGATACGCAGTATTTT. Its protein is CASSSPPTSTDTQYF.

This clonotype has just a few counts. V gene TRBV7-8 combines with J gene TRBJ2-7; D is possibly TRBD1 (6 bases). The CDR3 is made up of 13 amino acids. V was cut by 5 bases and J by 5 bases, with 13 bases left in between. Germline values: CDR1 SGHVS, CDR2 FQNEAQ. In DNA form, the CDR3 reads TGTGCCAGCAGCCCAGGGGCGGCCCACGAGCAGTACTTC. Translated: CASSPGAAHEQYF.

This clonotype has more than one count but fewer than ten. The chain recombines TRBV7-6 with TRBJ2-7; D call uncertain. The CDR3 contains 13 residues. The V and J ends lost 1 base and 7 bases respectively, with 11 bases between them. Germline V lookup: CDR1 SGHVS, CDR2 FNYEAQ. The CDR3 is CASSLGPQREQYF. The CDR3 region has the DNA TGTGCCAGCAGCTTAGGTCCTCAAAGGGAGCAGTACTTC.

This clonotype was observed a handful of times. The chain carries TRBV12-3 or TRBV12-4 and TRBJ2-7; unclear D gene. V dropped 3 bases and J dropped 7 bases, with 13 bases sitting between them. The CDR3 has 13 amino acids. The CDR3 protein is CASSLGSHWEQYF. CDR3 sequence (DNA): TGTGCCAGCAGTTTGGGTAGTCACTGGGAGCAGTACTTC.

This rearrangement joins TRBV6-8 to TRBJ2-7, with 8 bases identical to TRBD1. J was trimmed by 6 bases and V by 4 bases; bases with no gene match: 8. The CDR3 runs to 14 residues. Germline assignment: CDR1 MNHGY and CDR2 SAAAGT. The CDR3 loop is CASSLPGQASEQYF. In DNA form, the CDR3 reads TGTGCCAGCAGTTTGCCGGGACAGGCTTCCGAGCAGTACTTC.

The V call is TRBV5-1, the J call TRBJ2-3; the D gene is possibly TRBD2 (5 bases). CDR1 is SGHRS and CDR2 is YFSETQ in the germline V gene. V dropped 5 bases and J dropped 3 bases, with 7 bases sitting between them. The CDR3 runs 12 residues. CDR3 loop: CASRPGTDTQYF. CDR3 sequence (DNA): TGCGCCAGCAGGCCGGGGACAGATACGCAGTATTTT.

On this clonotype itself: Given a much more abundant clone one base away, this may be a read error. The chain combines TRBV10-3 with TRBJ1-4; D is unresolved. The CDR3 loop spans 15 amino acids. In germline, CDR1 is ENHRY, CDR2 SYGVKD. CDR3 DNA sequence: TGTGACACCAGGACTGCTAGTCCAACTAATGAAAAACTGTTTTTT. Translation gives CDTRTASPTNEKLFF.

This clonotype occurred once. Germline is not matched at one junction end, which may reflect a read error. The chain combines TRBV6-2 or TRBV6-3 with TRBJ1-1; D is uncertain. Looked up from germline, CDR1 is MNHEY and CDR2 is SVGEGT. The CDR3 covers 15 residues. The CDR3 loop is CASITHGGLNTESFF. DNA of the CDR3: TGTGCCAGCATTACTCACGGCGGTTTGAACACTGAATCTTTCTTT.

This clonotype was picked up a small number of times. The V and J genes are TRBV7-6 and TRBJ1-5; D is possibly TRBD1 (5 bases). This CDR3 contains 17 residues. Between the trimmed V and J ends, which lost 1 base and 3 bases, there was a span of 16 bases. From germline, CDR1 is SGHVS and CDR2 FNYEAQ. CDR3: CASSLGGVQAINQPQHF. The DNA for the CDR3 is TGTGCCAGCAGCTTAGGCGGAGTACAGGCGATCAATCAGCCCCAGCATTTT.